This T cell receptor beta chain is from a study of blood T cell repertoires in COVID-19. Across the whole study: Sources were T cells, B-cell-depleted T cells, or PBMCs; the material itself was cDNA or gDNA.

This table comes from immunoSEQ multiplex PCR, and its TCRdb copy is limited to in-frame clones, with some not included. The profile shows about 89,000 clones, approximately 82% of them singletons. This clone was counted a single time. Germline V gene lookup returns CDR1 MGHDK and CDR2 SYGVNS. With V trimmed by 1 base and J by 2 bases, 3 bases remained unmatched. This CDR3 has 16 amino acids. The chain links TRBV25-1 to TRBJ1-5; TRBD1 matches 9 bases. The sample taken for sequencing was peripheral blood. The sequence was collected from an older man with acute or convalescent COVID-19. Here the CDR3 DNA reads TGTGCCAGCAGTGAATCTCGACAGGGGGGCAATCAGCCCCAGCATTTT. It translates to CASSESRQGGNQPQHF.